This T cell receptor beta chain came from a study of OX40 agonist ivuxolimab in advanced cancers. Study as a whole: Partial responses, seen in three patients, involved one hepatocellular carcinoma and two cutaneous melanomas.

V dropped 4 bases and J dropped 5; count of bases not matched to a gene: 4. This CDR3 is 13 amino acids long. Germline lookup yields CDR1 SGHNT and CDR2 YENEEA. The method was immunoSEQ multiplex PCR; TCRdb's version includes in-frame clones alone and lacks a portion of them. The sample includes about 23,000 clones, under 90% of them seen just once. The rearrangement joins TRBV11-3 to TRBJ1-1; 7 bases match TRBD1. This TCR was sampled from an adult with an advanced solid tumor such as melanoma, head and neck, liver or kidney cancer. Sequences were derived from CD4+ or CD8+ T cells sorted from blood, sampled in a trial of the OX40 agonist ivuxolimab. The CDR3 sequence is CASSSQGGTEAFF. Here the CDR3 DNA reads TGTGCCAGCAGCTCCCAGGGGGGAACTGAAGCTTTCTTT.